In its sample, the clone carrying this T cell receptor (beta chain) was seen a few times. Its target is not known. Expressed TCRB transcripts got sequenced, as all isolated RNA was reverse transcribed. Naive, central memory and regulatory T cell samples came to a mean of around 3.3 million reads. Sequenced by immunoSEQ multiplex PCR; TCRdb stores in-frame clones only, minus some. The sample yields about 900,000 clones, roughly a sixth seen once. The sample originates from a study of beta chain features in type 1 diabetes. Regarding the study as a whole: Type 1 diabetes patients had moderately but significantly shorter TCRB CDR3s in all four CD4+ subsets.

V was shortened by 2 bases and J by 1 base, with 11 bases between the two germline ends. The germline V gene has CDR1 MNHEY and CDR2 SVGAGI. CDR3 size: 16 residues. The chain is built from TRBV6-5 and TRBJ2-2; tentative D call: TRBD1 (5 bases). Sample: naive CD4+ T cells from blood. This receptor was taken from a woman in her late teens or twenties in good health. This CDR3 is CASSYEVRVNTGELFF. CDR3 nucleotide sequence: TGTGCCAGCAGTTACGAGGTCAGGGTGAACACCGGGGAGCTGTTTTTT.